This is a list of T cell receptor beta chains from one sample in a study of blood T cell repertoires in COVID-19. Measured with immunoSEQ multiplex PCR; TCRdb has only the in-frame clones, and not every one. The sample includes some 220,000 clones, roughly 82% of them seen just once. Source material: peripheral blood. These receptors were taken from a man in his forties or fifties with active or convalescent COVID-19. CDR3s include the opening cysteine and the closing phenylalanine or tryptophan. A D gene is named only where the DNA matches it firmly. Clone size, where shown, is once, few, many, or a class for clones that have expanded.

TRBD2 | once | TRBJ2-1 | TRBV5-1 | TGCGCCAGCCTAGGGAGCGGGGGGCCCAATGAGCAGTTCTTC | CASLGSGGPNEQFF
TRBD2 | - | TRBJ2-2 | TRBV5-4 | TGTGCCAGCAGCGGAGGAGGAGCGGGGGGCACCGGGGAGCTGTTTTTT | CASSGGGAGGTGELFF
- | - | TRBJ1-2 | TRBV5-1 | TGCGCCAGCAGCTTGGCCACGGACGGAGCGGGTGGCTACACCTTC | CASSLATDGAGGYTF
- | - | TRBJ2-2 | TRBV9 | TGTGCCAGCAGCGTACTTTCTAGCGCGAACACCGGGGAGCTGTTTTTT | CASSVLSSANTGELFF
TRBD1 | - | TRBJ2-6 | TRBV11-3 | TGTGCCAGCAGCTCGGGACAGGGGGCGCCTGGGGCCAACGTCCTGACTTTC | CASSSGQGAPGANVLTF
- | - | TRBJ2-5 | TRBV28 | TGTGCCAGCTGTCCCAGCGGGCTAGCTCAAGAGACCCAGTACTTC | CASCPSGLAQETQYF
- | - | TRBJ1-2 | TRBV21-1 | TGTGCCAGCAGCAAAGTGGACCGGACAGGCGGCACCGGCTACACCTTC | CASSKVDRTGGTGYTF
- | - | TRBJ2-3 | TRBV18 | TGTGCCAGCTCACCACCAACCAGGGCAGATACGCAGTATTTT | CASSPPTRADTQYF
TRBD2 | - | TRBJ2-2 | TRBV6-5 | TGTGCCAGCAGCTCCGGACTAGCGGGCGGGGAGCTGTTTTTT | CASSSGLAGGELFF
- | - | TRBJ2-7 | TRBV5-1 | TGCGCCAGCAGCTTAACGGGACACTTCTCCTACGAGCAGTACTTC | CASSLTGHFSYEQYF
TRBD2 | - | TRBJ2-2 | TRBV5-4 | TGTGCCAGCAGCTCGTTCCCGGGACTAGCGGGCACCGGGGAGCTGTTTTTT | CASSSFPGLAGTGELFF
TRBD1 | - | TRBJ2-5 | TRBV5-1 | TGCGCCAGCAGCCCTGACAGGGGGCAAGAGACCCAGTACTTC | CASSPDRGQETQYF
- | once | TRBJ1-1 | TRBV6-5 | TGTGCCAGCAGTTTGAACAGGGACGCTGAAGCTTTCTTT | CASSLNRDAEAFF
TRBD1 | - | TRBJ1-4 | TRBV7-9 | TGTGCCAGCAGCGGGATGGGACAGAATAATGAAAAACTGTTTTTT | CASSGMGQNNEKLFF
- | - | TRBJ2-1 | TRBV28 | TGTGCCAGCAGTTCGGGACTGAATGAGCAGTTCTTC | CASSSGLNEQFF
- | - | TRBJ1-5 | TRBV28 | TGTGCCAGCAGTTTAGGAGGAGGGGTAAATCAGCCCCAGCATTTT | CASSLGGGVNQPQHF
TRBD1 | - | TRBJ1-2 | TRBV7-9 | TGTGCCAGCAGCCCAGCCGGGACAGGGAACTATGGCTACACCTTC | CASSPAGTGNYGYTF
- | - | TRBJ1-2 | TRBV10-3 | TGTGCCATCCGGGGAGGGGAGTACTATGGCTACACCTTC | CAIRGGEYYGYTF
TRBD2 | - | TRBJ2-1 | TRBV11-3 | TGTGCCAGCAGCCAAAGGGGCGACTGTGGCGGGAGGGCATGTGAGCAGTTCTTC | CASSQRGDCGGRACEQFF
TRBD1 | - | TRBJ1-1 | TRBV7-6 | TGTGCCAGCAGCTTAGCGACAGGGGCTGAAGCTTTCTTT | CASSLATGAEAFF
TRBD1 | - | TRBJ2-3 | TRBV6-5 | TGTGCCAGCAGTTACTCGGGACAGGGCGGGTCAGATACGCAGTATTTT | CASSYSGQGGSDTQYF
- | - | TRBJ1-2 | TRBV30 | TGTGCCTGGAGTCCCTACAGGGTATCGGATGGCTACACCTTC | CAWSPYRVSDGYTF
TRBD1 | - | TRBJ1-4 | TRBV11-1 | TGTGCCAGCAGGCCGCCGACAGGGGGGGTCGATGAAAAACTGTTTTTT | CASRPPTGGVDEKLFF
TRBD2 | - | TRBJ2-7 | TRBV6-5 | TGTGCCAGCAGTTATAGGAGCGGGAGTGCCTACGAGCAGTACTTC | CASSYRSGSAYEQYF
TRBD1 | - | TRBJ2-6 | TRBV7-9 | TGTGCCAGCAGCCCAAACAGGGGTGGGGCCAACGTCCTGACTTTC | CASSPNRGGANVLTF
TRBD2 | - | TRBJ2-3 | TRBV5-1 | TGCGCCAGCAGCTTGGCCAAGGCGGGAGGCACAGATACGCAGTATTTT | CASSLAKAGGTDTQYF
- | - | TRBJ2-2 | TRBV7-2 | TGTGCCAGCAGCTACAGGGAGGGCGGGGAGCTGTTTTTT | CASSYREGGELFF
- | - | TRBJ2-5 | TRBV7-6 | TGTGCCAGCAGCGTCCTCGAGACCCAGTACTTC | CASSVLETQYF
TRBD2 | - | TRBJ2-1 | TRBV19 | TGTGCCAGTACCCTGACTAGCGGGGGGGACAATGAGCAGTTCTTC | CASTLTSGGDNEQFF
TRBD2 | - | TRBJ2-5 | TRBV20-1 | TGCAGTGCTAGTCCAACTAGCGGCCAAGAGACCCAGTACTTC | CSASPTSGQETQYF
TRBD1 | - | TRBJ1-2 | TRBV3-1/TRBV3-2 | TGTGCCAGCAGCCAAGGGGAGACAGGGCGCTATGGCTACACCTTC | CASSQGETGRYGYTF
TRBD1 | - | TRBJ2-7 | TRBV28 | TGTGCCAGCAGTCCGATTCCGGGACAGGGTCATCAGCCTTACTTC | CASSPIPGQGHQPYF
TRBD1 | - | TRBJ2-7 | TRBV5-1 | TGCGCCAGCAGCCTAGGGACAGGGCTCTACGAGCAGTACTTC | CASSLGTGLYEQYF
- | - | TRBJ1-2 | TRBV28 | TGTGCCAGCAGTTTCTCCGGGACGGGGGGTGGAGGCTACACCTTC | CASSFSGTGGGGYTF
- | - | TRBJ2-1 | TRBV28 | TGTGCCAGCAGCCCTGGCGGGCACAGGGAAAAAGAGAATGAGCAGTTCTTC | CASSPGGHREKENEQFF
TRBD2 | - | TRBJ2-5 | TRBV15 | TGTGCCACCAGCAGAGATTGGGGACTAGCGGGGGGCGAGACCCAGTACTTC | CATSRDWGLAGGETQYF
- | - | TRBJ1-2 | TRBV7-2 | TGTGCCAGCAGCTTAGGGTCGGGAGGGGGCTATGGCTACACCTTC | CASSLGSGGGYGYTF
- | - | TRBJ1-5 | TRBV5-1 | TGCGCCAGCAGCCCCACAACCGATCAGCCCCAGCATTTT | CASSPTTDQPQHF
- | - | TRBJ1-1 | TRBV7-2 | TGTGCCAGCAGCCCACATGGAGGGCTAACTGAAGCTTTCTTT | CASSPHGGLTEAFF
- | - | TRBJ1-1 | TRBV7-2 | TGTGCCAGCAGCTTAGCATCGACAGGATTGAACACTGAAGCTTTCTTT | CASSLASTGLNTEAFF
TRBD1 | - | TRBJ1-6 | TRBV3-1/TRBV3-2 | TGTGCCAGCAGCGCCCGGGACAGGGCCTCACCCCTCCACTTT | CASSARDRASPLHF
TRBD2 | - | TRBJ2-7 | TRBV12-3/TRBV12-4 | TGTGCCAGCAGTTTAGGACTAGCGGACGAGCAGTACTTC | CASSLGLADEQYF
TRBD1 | - | TRBJ1-6 | TRBV6-5 | TGTGCCAGCGGAACAGGGGGATCACCCCTCCACTTT | CASGTGGSPLHF
TRBD1 | - | TRBJ1-5 | TRBV6-2/TRBV6-3 | TGTGCCAGCAGTCACGGACAGGGGGCTCAGCCCCAGCATTTT | CASSHGQGAQPQHF
- | - | TRBJ2-1 | TRBV28 | TGTGCCAGCAGTTTCGAGACTCCCGGAGGCAATGAGCAGTTCTTC | CASSFETPGGNEQFF
- | - | TRBJ1-2 | TRBV29-1 | TGCAGCGGTAAACAGGGAAGCTATGGCTACACCTTC | CSGKQGSYGYTF